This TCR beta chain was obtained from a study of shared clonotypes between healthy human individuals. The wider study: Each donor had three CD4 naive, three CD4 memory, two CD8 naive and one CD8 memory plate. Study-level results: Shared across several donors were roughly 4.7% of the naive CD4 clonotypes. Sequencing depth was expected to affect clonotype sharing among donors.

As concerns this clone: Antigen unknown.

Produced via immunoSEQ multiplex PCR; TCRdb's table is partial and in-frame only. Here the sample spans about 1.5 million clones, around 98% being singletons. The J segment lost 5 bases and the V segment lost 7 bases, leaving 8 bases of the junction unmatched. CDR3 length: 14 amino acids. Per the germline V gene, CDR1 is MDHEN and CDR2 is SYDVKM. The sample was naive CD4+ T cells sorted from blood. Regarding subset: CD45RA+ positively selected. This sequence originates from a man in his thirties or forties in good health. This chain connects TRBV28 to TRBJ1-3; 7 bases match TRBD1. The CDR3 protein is CASTFSQGRNTIYF. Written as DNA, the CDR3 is TGTGCCAGCACCTTTTCACAGGGGAGAAACACCATATATTTT.